A selection of T cell receptor beta chains follows, all from one sample in a study of T cell clonotyping in hematopoietic cell transplantation. The method was immunoSEQ multiplex PCR; TCRdb's version includes in-frame clones alone and lacks a portion of them. This sample has approximately 1,500 clones; over 60% occur once, and the top ten carry around 28%. The input for sequencing was peripheral blood mononuclear cells, taken 100 days after allogeneic stem cell transplant. These receptors were obtained from a female patient over 55 who had an allogeneic stem cell transplant, so the T cells may come from the graft donor. Some clones in this sample may be carry-over from other donors' samples. CDR3s include the opening cysteine and the closing phenylalanine or tryptophan.

v_call,j_call,cdr3_aa
TRBV5-1,TRBJ2-7,CASSAQGAYEQYF
TRBV6-5,TRBJ2-7,CASSYGRTGNYEQYF
TRBV11-2,TRBJ2-2,CASSPSTWNTGELFF
TRBV27,TRBJ1-5,CASSSDRVGNQPQHF
TRBV5-1,TRBJ2-1,CASSIGQGGGPLYNEQFF
TRBV6-6,TRBJ2-7,CASSYGQGGYEQYF
TRBV6-5,TRBJ2-4,CASSAYLAKNIQYF
TRBV11-1,TRBJ1-3,CASSSKWTSGNTIYF
TRBV7-8,TRBJ2-7,CASSSGVGEDYYEQYF
TRBV6-5,TRBJ2-7,CASSSRGTYEQYF
TRBV25-1,TRBJ1-3,CASRGQAYSGNTIYF
TRBV4-2,TRBJ1-1,CASSLWTGGTEAFF
TRBV30,TRBJ2-7,CAWSVLGFGDEQYF
TRBV29-1,TRBJ1-2,CSVEGYGYTF
TRBV11-2,TRBJ2-7,CASSLGSYEQYF
TRBV10-1,TRBJ2-7,CASSPCVGGRHEQYF
TRBV6-1,TRBJ2-3,CASSVSGGPYSTDTQYF
TRBV27,TRBJ1-5,CASGTGRQPQHF
TRBV4-3,TRBJ2-1,CASSQRGGIDNEQFF
TRBV7-8,TRBJ1-4,CASTSGTVNEKLFF
TRBV28,TRBJ2-7,CATTKAGGGEQYF